What follows are 27 T cell receptor beta chains derived from one specimen sequenced in a study of blood T cell repertoires in COVID-19. Assay used: immunoSEQ multiplex PCR; TCRdb lists only in-frame clones, some missing. The sample lists about 260,000 clones; around 87% were seen once. Source material: peripheral blood. All receptors derive from a woman aged 60-75 years with COVID-19, enrolled during active disease.

The chain employs TRBV29-1 and TRBJ1-1; D not resolved. The CDR3 sequence is 11 residues long. V was cut by 5 bases and J by 5 bases, with 9 bases left in between. Germline V lookup: CDR1 SQVTM, CDR2 ANQGSEA. The CDR3 spells CSVRPGTEAFF. The CDR3 nucleotides are TGCAGCGTTCGGCCGGGAACTGAAGCTTTCTTT.

V and J are TRBV19 and TRBJ1-2; 8 bases are a match to TRBD1. Per the germline V gene, CDR1 is LNHDA and CDR2 is SQIVND (reference sequence). The CDR3 runs to 13 residues. Trimming took 4 bases from V and 8 from J; bases not matched to a gene: 6. CDR3 coding DNA: TGTGCCAGTAGTACCCCACAGGGGGGAGGCTACACCTTC. Translated, it gives CASSTPQGGGYTF.

This clone was counted a few times. The chain joins TRBV11-2 to TRBJ2-7; D is uncertain. Germline V lookup: CDR1 SGHAT, CDR2 FQNNGV. V lost 0 bases and J lost 1, with 10 bases in between. The CDR3 has 15 amino acids. DNA of the CDR3: TGTGCCAGCAGCTTAGATCTAGAACGGTCCTACGAGCAGTACTTC. Its protein is CASSLDLERSYEQYF.

This chain links TRBV10-3 with TRBJ1-2; 7 bases line up with TRBD1. CDR1 is ENHRY, CDR2 SYGVKD, per germline. V lost 4 bases, J lost 10 bases, and 9 bases stayed unmatched. This CDR3 is built from 13 residues. This chain's CDR3 is CAISARDSADYTF. The CDR3 DNA reads TGTGCCATCAGTGCCCGGGACAGTGCCGACTACACCTTC.

V gene TRBV28 combines with J gene TRBJ1-6, with D hard to call. CDR1 MDHEN and CDR2 SYDVKM come from the germline V gene. This CDR3 spans 11 amino acids. V was cut by 5 bases and J by 7 bases, with 3 bases left in between. This CDR3 reads CASSLNSPLHF. As DNA, the CDR3 is TGTGCCAGCAGTCTGAATTCACCCCTCCACTTT.

V and J are TRBV10-3 and TRBJ2-1, with D possibly matching TRBD2 (5 bases). This CDR3 region has 16 residues. Trimming took off 3 bases at V and 3 bases at J, with 15 bases between the two ends. In germline, CDR1 is ENHRY, CDR2 SYGVKD. CDR3 sequence reads: CAISETSGDYYNEQFF. CDR3 nucleotides: TGTGCCATCAGTGAAACGAGCGGCGATTACTACAATGAGCAGTTCTTC.

J is TRBJ1-2 and V is TRBV7-3; 7 bases agree with TRBD1. V lost 1 base, J lost 4 bases, and 3 bases stayed unmatched. CDR1 and CDR2 from the germline V gene are SGHTA and FQGTGA. This CDR3 has 14 amino acids. The CDR3 protein is CASSLRGQTYGYTF. CDR3 DNA sequence: TGTGCCAGCAGCTTAAGGGGACAGACCTATGGCTACACCTTC.

V is TRBV10-2 and J is TRBJ1-6; 7 bases are a match to TRBD1. The junction had 6 bases not matched to a gene; V was cut back by 6 bases and J by 7 bases. CDR3 size: 14 residues. Germline CDR1 WSHSY, CDR2 SAAADI. CDR3 coding DNA: TGCGCCAGCAGCGGAGGGACAGCGAATTCACCCCTCCACTTT. Protein product: CASSGGTANSPLHF.

This CDR3 is CASSYPTRLAGGSYNEQFF. The CDR3 coding sequence is TGTGCCAGCAGTTACCCCACAAGACTAGCGGGAGGTTCCTACAATGAGCAGTTCTTC. The chain combines TRBV6-2 or TRBV6-3 with TRBJ2-1; 13 bases are shared with TRBD2. The germline gives CDR1 MNHEY, CDR2 SVGEGT. The CDR3 has 19 amino acids. After removal of 2 bases from V and 1 base from J, the junction contained 8 bases not matched to a gene.

The chain has TRBV18 and TRBJ2-1; TRBD2 is a possible D gene (6 bases). This CDR3 comprises 14 residues. Between the trimmed V and J ends, which lost 3 bases and 9 bases, there was a span of 15 bases. Looked up from germline, CDR1 is KGHSH and CDR2 is LQKENI. The CDR3 here is CASSPGRESLEQFF. In nucleotides, the CDR3 is TGTGCCAGCTCACCCGGTCGGGAGTCACTTGAGCAGTTCTTC.

This clone showed up just once. J is TRBJ2-1 and V is TRBV7-9, with 9 bases aligning to TRBD2. V gave up 8 bases and J gave up 8 bases; unmatched junction bases: 7. This CDR3 comprises 13 residues. Germline CDR1 SEHNR, CDR2 FQNEAQ (reference sequence). The CDR3 coding sequence is TGTGCCAGCGGTAGCGGGAGTTCGGATGAGCAGTTCTTC. Protein sequence: CASGSGSSDEQFF.

The J gene is TRBJ1-2, the V gene TRBV28; 7 bases map to TRBD1. V gave up 4 bases and J gave up 4 bases; unmatched junction bases: 9. The length of the CDR3 is 15 residues. Per the germline V gene, CDR1 is MDHEN and CDR2 is SYDVKM. CDR3 nucleotides: TGTGCCAGCAGTTATCCCGGGACAGCATTCTATGGCTACACCTTC. This sequence encodes CASSYPGTAFYGYTF.

The chain employs TRBV10-3 and TRBJ2-1, with D possibly TRBD2 on 6 matching bases. This CDR3 comprises 14 residues. CDR1 and CDR2 from the germline V gene are ENHRY and SYGVKD. Trimming cost V 2 bases and J 3 bases, with 8 bases left between them. The CDR3 region has the DNA TGTGCCATCAGTGAGGCTAGCGACTACAATGAGCAGTTCTTC. Translating it yields CAISEASDYNEQFF.

The V gene is TRBV11-1, the J gene TRBJ2-1, with D possibly TRBD1 on 5 matching bases. Germline lookup yields CDR1 SGHAT and CDR2 FQDESV (reference sequence). This CDR3 has 15 amino acids. Trimming left V 4 bases short and J 4 bases short, with 14 bases between. The chain's CDR3 is CASSSSKGPYNEQFF. CDR3 sequence (DNA): TGTGCCAGCAGCTCCAGCAAGGGGCCATACAATGAGCAGTTCTTC.

The chain combines TRBV19 with TRBJ1-5, with a tentative D call TRBD1 (5 bases). This CDR3 region has 13 residues. V gave up 4 bases and J gave up 3 bases, with 7 bases separating them. In germline, CDR1 is LNHDA, CDR2 SQIVND (reference sequence). The CDR3 loop reads CASSRGFNQPQHF. The CDR3 DNA is TGTGCCAGTAGTAGGGGCTTCAATCAGCCCCAGCATTTT.

In its sample, this clone was seen many times. This chain connects TRBV7-2 to TRBJ1-4, with 9 positions matching TRBD1. V lost 2 bases to trimming and J lost 7 bases; unmatched junction nucleotides: 5. Germline CDR1 SGHTA, CDR2 FQGNSA. The CDR3 is 15 residues long. The CDR3 protein is CASSLWGQGGEKLFF. DNA of the CDR3: TGTGCCAGCAGCTTATGGGGACAGGGCGGTGAAAAACTGTTTTTT.

The gene calls are TRBV11-2 and TRBJ1-2; TRBD1 matches 9 bases. Trimming cost V 4 bases and J 4 bases; bases outside gene matches: 10. Looked up from germline, CDR1 is SGHAT and CDR2 is FQNNGV. This CDR3 contains 16 residues. In DNA, the CDR3 is TGTGCCAGCAGCTCCCCCGGGACAGGGAGGCCCTATGGCTACACCTTC. This sequence encodes CASSSPGTGRPYGYTF.

The chain joins TRBV19 to TRBJ2-1; 9 positions match TRBD2. This CDR3 spans 14 amino acids. Germline values: CDR1 LNHDA, CDR2 SQIVND (reference sequence). V was clipped by 6 bases and J by 6 bases; unmatched bases: 6. The DNA for the CDR3 is TGTGCCAGTAGCTACGGACTAGCGTCCAATGAGCAGTTCTTC. This translates into CASSYGLASNEQFF.

The genes are TRBV27 and TRBJ2-3; 11 nucleotides line up with TRBD2. Unmatched junction bases numbered 9, after V lost 5 bases and J lost 5 bases. This CDR3 region has 16 residues. Per the germline V gene, CDR1 is MNHEY and CDR2 is SMNVEV (reference sequence). In DNA form, the CDR3 reads TGTGCCAGCAGTCAATTAGCGGGAGGGGTCGGAGATACGCAGTATTTT. This translates into CASSQLAGGVGDTQYF.

The chain is built from TRBV7-9 and TRBJ2-7; 12 bases agree with TRBD2. Trimming at V came to 4 bases and at J to 4 bases, leaving 14 bases not matched to a gene. In germline, CDR1 is SEHNR, CDR2 FQNEAQ (reference sequence). The CDR3 spans 18 residues. CDR3 bases: TGTGCCAGCAGCTCGCCCGGCCGGACTAGCGGGATAAGGTACGAGCAGTACTTC. Its translation: CASSSPGRTSGIRYEQYF.

This clone was detected once. The chain employs TRBV7-8 and TRBJ1-1; no firm D call. The CDR3 spans 14 residues. Trimming removed 1 base at V and 1 base at J, with 7 bases between. Germline V CDR1 and CDR2: SGHVS, FQNEAQ. The CDR3 sequence: CASSLGAKNTEAFF. The DNA for the CDR3 is TGTGCCAGCAGCTTAGGAGCCAAGAACACTGAAGCTTTCTTT.

The genes are TRBV2 and TRBJ2-1; possibly TRBD1 for D (6 bases). The germline CDR1 and CDR2 sequences are SNHLY and FYNNEI. The CDR3 length is 13 residues. V gave up 8 bases and J gave up 7 bases, with 15 bases separating them. CDR3 sequence: CASEASQGNEQFF. The DNA for the CDR3 is TGTGCCAGCGAGGCTAGCCAGGGGAATGAGCAGTTCTTC.

Here the CDR3 reads CASSLGVGTGNYEQYF. The CDR3 nucleotides are TGCGCCAGCAGCTTGGGGGTAGGGACAGGGAACTACGAGCAGTACTTC. This chain joins TRBV5-1 and TRBJ2-7, with 9 bases fitting TRBD1. V shed 0 bases, J shed 3 bases, and the junction held 7 bases outside the gene matches. This CDR3 is built from 16 residues. Germline V CDR1 and CDR2: SGHRS, YFSETQ.

As to this clone: The sample has other DNA sequences that encode this CDR3 too. The rearrangement uses TRBV28 and TRBJ1-5; 8 bases line up with TRBD1. Looked up from germline, CDR1 is MDHEN and CDR2 is SYDVKM. Unmatched junction bases numbered 6, after V lost 4 bases and J lost 1 base. The CDR3 spans 16 residues. The CDR3 loop reads CASSSWTGTSNQPQHF. For the CDR3, the DNA is TGTGCCAGCAGTTCCTGGACAGGGACGAGCAATCAGCCCCAGCATTTT.

This clone was found once. The V call is TRBV25-1, the J call TRBJ2-3, with 9 bases matching TRBD2. Losses at the gene ends were 6 bases for V and 2 bases for J; bases not matched to a gene: 9. Germline assignment: CDR1 MGHDK and CDR2 SYGVNS. The CDR3 consists of 16 residues. In nucleotides, the CDR3 is TGTGCCAGCAGGGAGGGTAGCGGGAGAAACACAGATACGCAGTATTTT. Its translation is CASREGSGRNTDTQYF. The full variable domain, rest sourced from reference TRBV25-1 and TRBJ2-3, is EADIYQTPRYLVIGTGKKITLECSQTMGHDKMYWYQQDPGMELHLIHYSYGVNSTEKGDLSSESTVSRIRTEHFPLTLESARPSHTSQYLCASREGSGRNTDTQYFGPGTRLTVL.

This clone showed up just once. The chain has TRBV7-9 and TRBJ2-7; tentative D call: TRBD2 (5 bases). The CDR3 spans 15 residues. The ends were cut back, 1 base at V and 2 bases at J, with 12 bases in the middle. Germline lookup yields CDR1 SEHNR and CDR2 FQNEAQ (reference sequence). CDR3: CASSLGSTTAYEQYF. The CDR3 nucleotides read TGTGCCAGCAGCTTAGGGTCGACTACAGCCTACGAGCAGTACTTC.

The rearrangement uses TRBV21-1 and TRBJ2-1; the table names TRBD1, a call not compared with the DNA. TRBV21-1 is listed as a pseudogene. This CDR3 has 15 residues. The CDR3 here is CASSIQGATYNEQFF. In DNA form, the CDR3 reads TGTGCCAGCAGCATCCAGGGGGCGACCTACAATGAGCAGTTCTTC.